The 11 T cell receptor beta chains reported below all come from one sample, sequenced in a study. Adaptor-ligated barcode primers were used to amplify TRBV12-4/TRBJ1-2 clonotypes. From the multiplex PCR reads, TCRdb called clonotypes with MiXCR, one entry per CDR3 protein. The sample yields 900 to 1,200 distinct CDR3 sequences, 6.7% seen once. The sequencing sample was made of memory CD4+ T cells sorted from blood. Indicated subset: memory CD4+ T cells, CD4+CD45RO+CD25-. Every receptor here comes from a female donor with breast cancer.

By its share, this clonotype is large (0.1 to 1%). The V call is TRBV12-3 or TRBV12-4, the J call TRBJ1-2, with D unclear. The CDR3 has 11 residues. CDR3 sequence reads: CATADFYGYTF. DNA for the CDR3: TGTGCGACGGCAGATTTCTATGGCTACACCTTC.

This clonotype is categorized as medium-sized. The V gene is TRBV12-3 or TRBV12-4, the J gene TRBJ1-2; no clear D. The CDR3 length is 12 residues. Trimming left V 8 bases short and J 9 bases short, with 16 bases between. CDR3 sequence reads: CASRTATISYTF. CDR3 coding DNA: TGTGCCAGCCGGACCGCGACTATTAGCTACACCTTC.

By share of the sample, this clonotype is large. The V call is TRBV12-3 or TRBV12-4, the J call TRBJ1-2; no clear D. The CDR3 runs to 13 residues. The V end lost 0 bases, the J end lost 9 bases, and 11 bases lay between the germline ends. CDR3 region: CASSLADFVRYTF. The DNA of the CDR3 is TGTGCCAGCAGTTTAGCGGACTTTGTGCGCTACACCTTC.

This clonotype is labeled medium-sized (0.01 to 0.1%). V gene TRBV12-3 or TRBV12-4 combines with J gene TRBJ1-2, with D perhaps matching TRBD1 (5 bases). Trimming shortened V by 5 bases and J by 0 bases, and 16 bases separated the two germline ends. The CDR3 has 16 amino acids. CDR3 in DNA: TGTGCCAGCAGTCGATCCCAGCAGGGACCTAACTATGGCTACACCTTC. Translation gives CASSRSQQGPNYGYTF.

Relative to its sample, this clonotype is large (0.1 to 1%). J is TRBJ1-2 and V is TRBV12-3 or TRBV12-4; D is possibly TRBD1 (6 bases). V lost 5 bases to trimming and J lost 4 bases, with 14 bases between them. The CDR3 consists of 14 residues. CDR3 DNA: TGTGCCAGCAGTAACAGGGTTCGAAGCTATGGCTACACCTTC. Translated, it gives CASSNRVRSYGYTF.

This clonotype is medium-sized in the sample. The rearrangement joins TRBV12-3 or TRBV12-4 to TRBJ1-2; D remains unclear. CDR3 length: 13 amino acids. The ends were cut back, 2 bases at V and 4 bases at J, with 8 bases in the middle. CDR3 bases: TGTGCCAGCAGTTTAATACCGATCTATGGCTACACCTTC. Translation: CASSLIPIYGYTF.

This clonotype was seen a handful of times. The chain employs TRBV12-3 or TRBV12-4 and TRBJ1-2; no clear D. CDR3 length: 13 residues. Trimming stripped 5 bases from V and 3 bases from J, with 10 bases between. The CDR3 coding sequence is TGTGCCAGCAGTCGGCTACGGGACTATGGCTACACCTTC. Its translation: CASSRLRDYGYTF.

The CDR3 DNA reads as TGTGCCAGCAACAAAGGGACAGGGAATGGCTACACCTTC. This translates into CASNKGTGNGYTF. J is TRBJ1-2 and V is TRBV12-3 or TRBV12-4, with 9 nucleotides matching TRBD1. The V segment lost 7 bases and the J segment 6 bases; nucleotides outside the gene matches: 6. This CDR3 region has 13 residues.

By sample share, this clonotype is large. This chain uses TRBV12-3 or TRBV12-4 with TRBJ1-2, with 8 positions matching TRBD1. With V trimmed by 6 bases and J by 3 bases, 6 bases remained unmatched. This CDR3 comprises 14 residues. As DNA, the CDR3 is TGTGCCAGCAGGAGACAGGGGCTATACTATGGCTACACCTTC. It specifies CASRRQGLYYGYTF.

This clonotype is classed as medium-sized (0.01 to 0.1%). The CDR3 DNA reads TGTGCCAGCAGTTTAGTCGCAGACTATGGCTACACCTTC. Translating gives CASSLVADYGYTF. The V gene is TRBV12-3 or TRBV12-4, the J gene TRBJ1-2, with unresolved D. The CDR3 has 13 residues. Trimming removed 1 base at V and 3 bases at J, with 6 bases between.

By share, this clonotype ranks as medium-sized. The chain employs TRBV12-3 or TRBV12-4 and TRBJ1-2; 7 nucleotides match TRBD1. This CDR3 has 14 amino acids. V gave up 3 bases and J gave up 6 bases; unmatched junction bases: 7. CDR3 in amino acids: CASSFLQGTDGYTF. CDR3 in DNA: TGTGCCAGCAGTTTCCTACAGGGGACGGATGGCTACACCTTC.